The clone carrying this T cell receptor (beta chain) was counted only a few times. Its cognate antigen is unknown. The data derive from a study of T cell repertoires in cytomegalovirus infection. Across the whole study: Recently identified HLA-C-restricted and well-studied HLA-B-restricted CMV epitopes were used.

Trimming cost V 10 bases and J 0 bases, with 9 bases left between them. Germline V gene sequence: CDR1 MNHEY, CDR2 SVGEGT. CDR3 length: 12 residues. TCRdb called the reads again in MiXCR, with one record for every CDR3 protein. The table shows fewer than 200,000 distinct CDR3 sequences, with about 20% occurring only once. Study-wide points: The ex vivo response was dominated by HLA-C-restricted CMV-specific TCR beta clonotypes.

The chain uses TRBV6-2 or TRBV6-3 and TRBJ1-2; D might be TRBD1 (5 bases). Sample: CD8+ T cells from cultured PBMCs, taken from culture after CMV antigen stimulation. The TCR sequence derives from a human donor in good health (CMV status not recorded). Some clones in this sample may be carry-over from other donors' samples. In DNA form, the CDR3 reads TGTGCCACCGAGGGGACTAACTATGGCTACACCTTC. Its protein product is CATEGTNYGYTF.